This T cell receptor (beta chain) was observed in a study of Graves' ophthalmopathy and Graves' hyperthyroidism. This clonotype showed up just a few times. Its antigen is undetermined. RNA transcripts served as template for amplifying TCR beta CDR3 sequences. The authors performed first-round RT-PCR with HTBI primers and then a second-round multiplex PCR. MiXCR, run by TCRdb on the multiplex PCR reads, gives a single entry per CDR3 protein. This repertoire shows about 550,000 distinct CDR3 sequences, 35% to 45% found once; its top ten account for approximately 4.1%. Findings and limits, study-wide: Sensitivity of 65% to 71% and specificity of less than 85% were achieved by the model that predicted ophthalmopathy progression.

Deletions cut 6 bases from V and 0 bases from J, with 11 bases between. The V gene's germline CDR1 is LNHDA and CDR2 SQIVND (reference sequence). The CDR3 is 14 amino acids. Newly diagnosed, the hyperthyroidism patients had under 2 months' duration and were aged 18 to 65. Input material: peripheral blood or thyroid tissue (not recorded which). V is TRBV19 and J is TRBJ1-1, with D uncertain. The receptor was isolated from an adult man with Graves' hyperthyroidism. This chain's CDR3 is CASRGMSVNTEAFF. Here the CDR3 DNA reads TGTGCCAGTAGGGGGATGAGTGTGAACACTGAAGCTTTCTTT.